This T cell receptor beta chain was profiled in a study of glioma-infiltrating T cells after dendritic cell vaccination. Study details: Dendritic cell vaccination trial patients had either newly diagnosed or recurrent glioblastoma. Three intradermal dendritic cell vaccine injections were given every two weeks.

Trimming removed 1 base at V and 2 bases at J, with 9 bases between. Germline CDR1 reads MGHDK; CDR2 reads SYGVNS. CDR3 length: 14 amino acids. The immunoSEQ assay amplified TCRB CDR3 from up to 2 ug DNA. Assay: immunoSEQ multiplex PCR; the TCRdb copy retains only in-frame clones and omits some. Seen here are 90,000 to 100,000 clones, roughly 83% observed once, and the top ten hold around 6%. With respect to this clone: The identical CDR3 is also encoded by other nucleotide sequences in the sample.

This chain joins TRBV25-1 and TRBJ2-7, with D possibly matching TRBD2 (7 bases). Sequences were derived from blood, sampled before dendritic cell vaccination. This TCR was sampled from a human donor with glioblastoma. CDR3 amino acids: CASSESGGPYEQYF. Here the CDR3 DNA reads TGTGCCAGCAGTGAATCGGGGGGCCCCTACGAGCAGTACTTC.